A selection of T cell receptor beta chains follows, all from one sample in a study of PD-L1 blockade in urothelial cancer. Method: immunoSEQ multiplex PCR; TCRdb's copy keeps in-frame clones and lacks some. The sample carries fewer than 65,000 clones, under 90% recorded once. The sample consisted of PBMCs, taken around atezolizumab (anti-PD-L1) treatment. The source of these receptors is a man between 65 and 80 years old with urothelial cancer. The CDR3 runs from the conserved cysteine through the conserved F or W. D genes are given only for firm matches. Some rows have no size entry. The others give once, few or many, or a class for an expanded clone.

J: TRBJ1-2
size: -
D: -
V: TRBV7-2
DNA: TGTGCCAGCAGCTTAACGGCAGGGGCAGGCTACACCTTC
CDR3: CASSLTAGAGYTF

J: TRBJ2-1
size: -
D: -
V: TRBV6-1
DNA: TGTGCCAGCAGTGAAATGGCGGCAGGGTTTGGTGAGCAGTTCTTC
CDR3: CASSEMAAGFGEQFF

J: TRBJ2-2
size: -
D: TRBD1
V: TRBV4-2
DNA: TGTGCCAGCAGCCAAGATTCCGGACAGGGTGGAGCCGGGGAGCTGTTTTTT
CDR3: CASSQDSGQGGAGELFF

J: TRBJ2-7
size: -
D: -
V: TRBV2
DNA: TGTGCCAGCTCGGACAGCTTACCCTACGAGCAGTACTTC
CDR3: CASSDSLPYEQYF

J: TRBJ2-7
size: -
D: TRBD1
V: TRBV4-1
DNA: TGCGCCAGCAGCCACCTAGGACAGGGGTCCTACGAGCAGTACTTC
CDR3: CASSHLGQGSYEQYF

J: TRBJ1-1
size: -
D: -
V: TRBV2
DNA: TGTGCCAGCAGTGAATCGATCGGGTTAGAAGCTTTCTTT
CDR3: CASSESIGLEAFF

J: TRBJ2-7
size: -
D: TRBD2
V: TRBV27
DNA: TGTGCCAGCAGCCTTGACGTCGGGACTAGAACCTACGAGCAGTACTTC
CDR3: CASSLDVGTRTYEQYF

J: TRBJ1-1
size: -
D: TRBD1
V: TRBV30
DNA: TGTGCCTGGAGTGTACGACAGGGGGCCCTGAACACTGAAGCTTTCTTT
CDR3: CAWSVRQGALNTEAFF

J: TRBJ2-7
size: once
D: -
V: TRBV5-6
DNA: TGTGCCAGCAGCTTGCGTTTTAGAGGGGGAACCTACGAGCAGTACTTC
CDR3: CASSLRFRGGTYEQYF

J: TRBJ1-1
size: -
D: -
V: TRBV11-3
DNA: TGTGCCAGCAGCTCTTCCGCCGCAAGACTACTTAACACTGAAGCTTTCTTT
CDR3: CASSSSAARLLNTEAFF

J: TRBJ2-1
size: -
D: TRBD2
V: TRBV6-6
DNA: TGTGCCAGCAGCCCCGATCCGGGGGGGCGCCGGGGTGAGCAGTTCTTC
CDR3: CASSPDPGGRRGEQFF

J: TRBJ1-1
size: -
D: -
V: TRBV6-1
DNA: TGTGCCAGCAGTGAAGCTACCGGAGCGGAAGCTTTCTTT
CDR3: CASSEATGAEAFF

J: TRBJ2-1
size: -
D: TRBD2
V: TRBV18
DNA: TGTGCCAGCTCAACGACTAGCGGGAGTTCCCTAGGCCAGTTTTACAATGAGCAGTTCTTC
CDR3: CASSTTSGSSLGQFYNEQFF

J: TRBJ2-7
size: -
D: TRBD1
V: TRBV11-1
DNA: TGTGCCAGCAGCGCTAACCGGGACAGGGGATTCGACGAGCAGTACTTC
CDR3: CASSANRDRGFDEQYF

J: TRBJ1-4
size: -
D: TRBD1
V: TRBV6-1
DNA: TGTGCCAGCAGTTCCAACAGGGGGCGAGGGGAAAAACTGTTTTTT
CDR3: CASSSNRGRGEKLFF

J: TRBJ2-3
size: -
D: -
V: TRBV19
DNA: TGTGCCAGTACCGTGGACAGTGCGACTAGCACAGATACGCAGTATTTT
CDR3: CASTVDSATSTDTQYF

J: TRBJ2-7
size: -
D: TRBD2
V: TRBV9
DNA: TGTGCCAGCAGCGCCGGGACTAGCGGGAGTAGCGAGCAGTACTTC
CDR3: CASSAGTSGSSEQYF

J: TRBJ2-3
size: -
D: -
V: TRBV7-8
DNA: TGTGCCAGCAGCTTACCAGGGACAGATACGCAGTATTTT
CDR3: CASSLPGTDTQYF

J: TRBJ2-7
size: -
D: TRBD2
V: TRBV5-1
DNA: TGCGCCAGCAGCTTGGCCGAAAGCGGGAGGGGTTCCTACGAGCAGTACTTC
CDR3: CASSLAESGRGSYEQYF

J: TRBJ2-7
size: -
D: -
V: TRBV28
DNA: TGTGCCAGCAGTTTTAGATCCTACGAGCAGTACTTC
CDR3: CASSFRSYEQYF

J: TRBJ1-6
size: -
D: -
V: TRBV13
DNA: TGTGCCAGCAGCTTAAAGCTGGGTAGCGGTTCACCCCTCCACTTT
CDR3: CASSLKLGSGSPLHF

J: TRBJ1-5
size: -
D: TRBD1
V: TRBV2
DNA: TGTGCCAGCAGTTTAACAGGGGATCAGCCCCAGCATTTT
CDR3: CASSLTGDQPQHF